This passage covers 30 T cell receptor beta chains from one sample sequenced in a study of T cell responses to AZD1222 COVID-19 vaccine. TCRdb's table, derived via immunoSEQ multiplex PCR, lists solely in-frame clones and lacks some. The sample includes roughly 120,000 clones, roughly 90% of them seen just once. The input for sequencing was peripheral blood, taken on day 0 of AZD1222 vaccination. These receptors originate from an adult in good health.

The gene calls are TRBV12-5 and TRBJ2-1; 12 bases match TRBD2. Germline-derived CDR1 and CDR2 are LGHNT and FRNRAP. V shed 2 bases and J 5 bases; nucleotides not matched to a gene: 7. This CDR3 region has 17 residues. CDR3 nucleotides: TGTGCTAGTGGTTTGCCCCGGACTAGCGGGACTAACAATGAGCAGTTCTTC. Protein: CASGLPRTSGTNNEQFF.

CDR3: CASSQNRDTGYTF. In nucleotides, the CDR3 is TGTGCCAGCAGCCAAAATCGGGACACTGGCTACACCTTC. The rearrangement joins TRBV14 to TRBJ1-2; weak D call: TRBD1 (6 bases). The germline V gene has CDR1 SGHDN and CDR2 FVKESK. This CDR3 has 13 residues. The V and J ends lost 2 bases and 7 bases respectively, with 11 bases between them.

In DNA form, the CDR3 reads TGTGCCAGTAGTTCTGACTGGGGGGCCAATCAGCCCCAGCATTTT. It specifies CASSSDWGANQPQHF. The V gene is TRBV19, the J gene TRBJ1-5, with TRBD1 as a possible D gene (6 bases). This CDR3 spans 15 amino acids. Trimming pared 5 bases from V and 3 bases from J, leaving 14 bases between. Germline V gives CDR1 LNHDA, CDR2 SQIVND (reference sequence).

V and J are TRBV7-2 and TRBJ2-5; 15 bases map to TRBD2. CDR1 and CDR2 from the germline V gene are SGHTA and FQGNSA. The J segment lost 5 bases and the V segment lost 5 bases, leaving 9 bases of the junction unmatched. The CDR3 is 17 amino acids. The CDR3 region is CASSQGLAGGMGETQYF. CDR3 DNA sequence: TGTGCCAGCAGCCAGGGACTAGCGGGGGGCATGGGGGAGACCCAGTACTTC.

The chain is built from TRBV5-1 and TRBJ2-7, with D perhaps matching TRBD1 (6 bases). The CDR3 contains 13 residues. Trimming removed 2 bases from V and 5 bases from J, with 11 bases in between. The germline V gene has CDR1 SGHRS and CDR2 YFSETQ. The CDR3 DNA reads TGCGCCAGCAGCTTCACAGGGTTTGACGAGCAGTACTTC. Translated, it gives CASSFTGFDEQYF.

The chain combines TRBV28 with TRBJ1-5; D unclear. Germline V gene sequence: CDR1 MDHEN, CDR2 SYDVKM. The CDR3 covers 12 residues. The V gene lost 3 bases and the J gene lost 6 bases, with 6 bases spanning the gap. CDR3 loop: CASSFTSQPQHF. The CDR3 nucleotides read TGTGCCAGCAGTTTTACGAGTCAGCCCCAGCATTTT.

The genes are TRBV20-1 and TRBJ2-5, with unresolved D. Per germline, CDR1 DFQATT and CDR2 SNEGSKA (reference sequence). This CDR3 spans 11 amino acids. V lost 4 bases and J lost 4, with 7 bases in between. The CDR3 DNA is TGCAGTGCTACCGTTGGAGAGACCCAGTACTTC. Translation gives CSATVGETQYF.

V usage is TRBV5-6 and J usage is TRBJ2-7, with TRBD1 matching over 7 bases. Germline V gene lookup returns CDR1 SGHDT and CDR2 YYEEEE. The CDR3 loop spans 15 amino acids. J lost 4 bases, V lost 3 bases, and 10 bases had no gene match. The CDR3 loop reads CASSWMTGILYEQYF. For the CDR3, the DNA is TGTGCCAGCAGCTGGATGACAGGGATCCTATACGAGCAGTACTTC. Looking up the rest from reference TRBV5-6 and TRBJ2-7 gives the full variable domain: DAGVTQSPTHLIKTRGQQVTLRCSPKSGHDTVSWYQQALGQGPQFIFQYYEEEERQRGNFPDRFSGHQFPNYSSELNVNALLLGDSALYLCASSWMTGILYEQYFGPGTRLTVT.

CDR3 loop: CASSASRDRAYEQYF. The CDR3 DNA reads as TGTGCCAGCAGCGCTAGCCGGGACCGGGCCTACGAGCAGTACTTC. The J gene is TRBJ2-7, the V gene TRBV7-9; D tentatively fits TRBD1 or TRBD2 (5 bases each). The length of the CDR3 is 15 residues. Trimming cost V 5 bases and J 2 bases, with 16 bases left between them. The V gene's germline CDR1 is SEHNR and CDR2 FQNEAQ (reference sequence).

This clone was found once. This chain links TRBV9 with TRBJ1-2; no definite D call. V was shortened by 4 bases and J by 2 bases, with 18 bases between the two germline ends. CDR3 size: 16 residues. Germline values: CDR1 SGDLS, CDR2 YYNGEE. CDR3 nucleotide sequence: TGTGCCAGCAGCCCCGGCGGGGTTATGAGAAACTATGGCTACACCTTC. Its protein is CASSPGGVMRNYGYTF.

The V call is TRBV6-6, the J call TRBJ2-5, with TRBD2 as a possible D gene (5 bases). The CDR3 length is 15 residues. V dropped 6 bases and J dropped 4 bases, with 18 bases sitting between them. Germline CDR1 and CDR2: MNHNY and SVGAGI (reference sequence). CDR3: CASSPPTDGVETQYF. As DNA, the CDR3 is TGTGCCAGCAGCCCACCCACCGACGGGGTAGAGACCCAGTACTTC.

The gene calls are TRBV5-1 and TRBJ2-3; 11 positions agree with TRBD2. Germline loops: CDR1 SGHRS, CDR2 YFSETQ. V lost 5 bases, J lost 5 bases, and 7 bases stayed unmatched. The CDR3 runs 15 residues. CDR3 in amino acids: CASRFSGGALDTQYF. The DNA for the CDR3 is TGCGCCAGCAGGTTTAGCGGGGGGGCCTTAGATACGCAGTATTTT.

The V gene is TRBV5-4, the J gene TRBJ1-2; D not resolved. The germline V gene encodes CDR1 SGHNT and CDR2 YYREEE (reference sequence). The CDR3 spans 14 residues. Trimming took off 5 bases at V and 4 bases at J, with 15 bases between the two ends. CDR3 in amino acids: CASSWFTSGYGYTF. The DNA of the CDR3 is TGTGCCAGCAGTTGGTTCACTTCTGGCTATGGCTACACCTTC.

The chain recombines TRBV7-9 with TRBJ2-2, with a tentative D call TRBD2 (5 bases). Germline-derived CDR1 and CDR2 are SEHNR and FQNEAQ (reference sequence). With 3 bases removed from V and 5 bases from J, the gap between germline ends came to 13 bases. This CDR3 spans 15 amino acids. CDR3 residues: CASSLTLGETGELFF. The CDR3 DNA sequence: TGTGCCAGCAGCTTGACTTTGGGAGAAACCGGGGAGCTGTTTTTT. Combining the CDR3 with reference TRBV7-9 and TRBJ2-2 gives the whole variable domain DTGVSQNPRHKITKRGQNVTFRCDPISEHNRLYWYRQTLGQGPEFLTYFQNEAQLEKSRLLSDRFSAERPKGSFSTLEIQRTEQGDSAMYLCASSLTLGETGELFFGEGSRLTVL.

The V gene is TRBV5-1, the J gene TRBJ2-3, with 7 bases matching TRBD1. Germline trimming cut 4 bases from V and 1 base from J; bases unmatched to any gene: 6. Germline values: CDR1 SGHRS, CDR2 YFSETQ. This CDR3 region has 15 residues. The CDR3 DNA reads as TGCGCCAGCAGCGCCGACAGGGCAGGCACAGATACGCAGTATTTT. Amino acids: CASSADRAGTDTQYF.

The rearrangement uses TRBV19 and TRBJ1-1; 7 nucleotides line up with TRBD1. In germline, CDR1 is LNHDA, CDR2 SQIVND (reference sequence). This CDR3 has 13 amino acids. The J segment lost 1 base and the V segment lost 6 bases, leaving 2 bases of the junction unmatched. This CDR3 reads CASRTGSNTEAFF. In DNA, the CDR3 is TGTGCCAGTAGGACAGGGTCGAACACTGAAGCTTTCTTT.

The rearrangement links TRBV6-2 or TRBV6-3 to TRBJ1-1; a possible D gene is TRBD1 (6 bases). The CDR3 contains 15 residues. The ends were cut back, 3 bases at V and 5 bases at J, with 16 bases in the middle. Per germline, CDR1 MNHEY and CDR2 SVGEGT. This CDR3 is CASSYGGEGSTEAFF. DNA of the CDR3: TGTGCCAGCAGTTATGGGGGCGAGGGGTCAACTGAAGCTTTCTTT.

The rearrangement links TRBV4-3 to TRBJ2-6; the D gene could be TRBD1 or TRBD2 (5 bases each). This CDR3 region has 16 residues. Germline V lookup: CDR1 LGHNA, CDR2 YSLEER. V lost 4 bases, J lost 7 bases, and 17 bases lay in between. The CDR3 DNA sequence: TGCGCCAGCAGCCCCGGGACGGGTCAGGTTGCCAACGTCCTGACTTTC. This encodes CASSPGTGQVANVLTF.

The chain couples TRBV4-1 to TRBJ2-4, with 10 bases identical to TRBD1. Losses at the gene ends were 0 bases for V and 0 bases for J; bases not matched to a gene: 17. The CDR3 has 22 residues. Germline V CDR1 and CDR2: MGHRA, YSYEKL. The DNA for the CDR3 is TGCGCCAGCAGCCAAGATGGGGTTAAGGACAGGGGGGAACTTCTAGCCAAAAACATTCAGTACTTC. As protein: CASSQDGVKDRGELLAKNIQYF.

The chain has TRBV9 and TRBJ2-7, with D unresolved. Per germline, CDR1 SGDLS and CDR2 YYNGEE. Between the trimmed V and J ends, which lost 0 bases and 3 bases, there was a span of 10 bases. The CDR3 loop spans 14 amino acids. CDR3 protein: CASSVDPTNYEQYF. Here the CDR3 DNA reads TGTGCCAGCAGCGTAGACCCCACAAACTACGAGCAGTACTTC.

This chain links TRBV4-2 with TRBJ2-5; 13 bases line up with TRBD2. Germline V gene data show CDR1 as LGHNA and CDR2 as YNFKEQ. The CDR3 spans 17 residues. The V and J ends lost 4 bases and 1 base, in that order; junction bases with no gene match: 6. For the CDR3, the DNA is TGTGCCAGCAGCCCTGAGGGGACTAGCGGGGTCCAAGAGACCCAGTACTTC. Translating gives CASSPEGTSGVQETQYF.

The rearrangement joins TRBV9 to TRBJ2-3; TRBD2 aligns across 8 bases. The CDR3 is 14 residues long. From germline, CDR1 is SGDLS and CDR2 YYNGEE. V shed 3 bases and J 2 bases; nucleotides not matched to a gene: 2. The CDR3 DNA reads as TGTGCCAGCAGCGGAGCGGGAGTCACAGATACGCAGTATTTT. It specifies CASSGAGVTDTQYF.

The genes are TRBV6-5 and TRBJ2-7; tentatively, D is TRBD1 or TRBD2 (5 bases each). Trimming stripped 6 bases from V and 2 bases from J, with 11 bases between. The CDR3 is 13 amino acids. From germline, CDR1 is MNHEY and CDR2 SVGAGI. Written as DNA, the CDR3 is TGTGCCAGCAGCCCGGGGCCGGCCTACGAGCAGTACTTC. Amino acid sequence: CASSPGPAYEQYF.

A few counts support this clone. This chain uses TRBV5-1 with TRBJ2-7, with D uncertain. Germline V CDR1 and CDR2: SGHRS, YFSETQ. The CDR3 loop spans 10 amino acids. V gave up 8 bases and J gave up 4 bases, with 7 bases separating them. CDR3 bases: TGCGCCAGGAGAAAATACGAGCAGTACTTC. This codes for CARRKYEQYF.

The V gene is TRBV5-1, the J gene TRBJ2-7; perhaps TRBD1 as D (7 bases). This CDR3 contains 15 residues. Germline loops: CDR1 SGHRS, CDR2 YFSETQ. V gave up 0 bases and J gave up 4 bases, with 14 bases separating them. CDR3 bases: TGCGCCAGCAGCTTGGACGGGGGACAGAATTACGAGCAGTACTTC. It translates to CASSLDGGQNYEQYF.

In this sample, this clone turned up once. The V call is TRBV27, the J call TRBJ2-7; TRBD1 agrees at 7 bases. The CDR3 runs to 15 residues. Germline assignment: CDR1 MNHEY and CDR2 SMNVEV (reference sequence). J lost 5 bases, V lost 4 bases, and 11 bases had no gene match. Here the CDR3 reads CASSSSQGIIHEQYF. CDR3 coding DNA: TGTGCCAGCAGTTCCTCACAGGGGATAATCCACGAGCAGTACTTC.

The chain recombines TRBV12-3 or TRBV12-4 with TRBJ1-1; 7 bases map to TRBD1. Unmatched junction bases numbered 2, after V lost 6 bases and J lost 4 bases. CDR3 length: 12 amino acids. CDR3 DNA: TGTGCCAGCAGCTCAGGGGGCACTGAAGCTTTCTTT. As protein: CASSSGGTEAFF.

The chain links TRBV20-1 to TRBJ1-6; D is undetermined. Germline CDR1 DFQATT, CDR2 SNEGSKA (reference sequence). The CDR3 runs to 13 residues. The germline V and J ends were trimmed by 3 bases and 5 bases, with 8 bases remaining between them. The chain's CDR3 is CSASRGNNSPLHF. Written as DNA, the CDR3 is TGCAGTGCTAGTCGCGGGAATAATTCACCCCTCCACTTT.

The chain recombines TRBV6-5 with TRBJ2-3; a possible D gene is TRBD2 (5 bases). The CDR3 has 13 amino acids. Deletions cut 9 bases from V and 0 bases from J, with 10 bases between. The germline V gene encodes CDR1 MNHEY and CDR2 SVGAGI. CDR3 in DNA: TGTGCCAGGGGGAGACCTAGCACAGATACGCAGTATTTT. This translates into CARGRPSTDTQYF.

The chain combines TRBV7-8 with TRBJ2-7; D unresolved. The CDR3 length is 11 residues. Germline lookup yields CDR1 SGHVS and CDR2 FQNEAQ. V was cut by 5 bases and J by 2 bases, with 4 bases left in between. The CDR3 nucleotides read TGTGCCAGCAGCGTAACCTACGAGCAGTACTTC. As protein: CASSVTYEQYF.